Shown below are 21 T cell receptor beta chains from a single sample sequenced in a study of cytomegalovirus exposure and HLA in healthy donors. PCR used 60 Vbeta primers and 13 Jbeta primers. Profiling relied on immunoSEQ multiplex PCR, and the TCRdb table lists in-frame clones only, not all of them. The sample has about 57,000 clones, 83% seen once; the top ten hold 4.3%. The specimen was PBMCs. The source of these receptors is a man aged 30 to 39 in good health and CMV-seronegative.

The chain combines TRBV11-2 with TRBJ2-7; TRBD2 might be the D (5 bases). The CDR3 spans 12 residues. V lost 8 bases and J 2 bases, leaving 10 bases between the germline ends. Germline V gene lookup returns CDR1 SGHAT and CDR2 FQNNGV. The CDR3 sequence: CASGPGTYEQYF. The DNA for the CDR3 is TGTGCCAGCGGGCCGGGGACCTACGAGCAGTACTTC. The variable domain in full, completed from reference TRBV11-2 and TRBJ2-7, reads EAGVAQSPRYKIIEKRQSVAFWCNPISGHATLYWYQQILGQGPKLLIQFQNNGVVDDSQLPKDRFSAERLKGVDSTLKIQPAKLEDSAVYLCASGPGTYEQYFGPGTRLTVT.

This chain connects TRBV29-1 to TRBJ2-3; TRBD2 matches 12 bases. CDR1 and CDR2 (germline): SQVTM, ANQGSEA. The CDR3 has 16 amino acids. With 5 bases clipped from V and 3 bases from J, the junction kept 9 bases outside the gene matches. Here the CDR3 DNA reads TGCAGCGTTAAACGCGGACTAGCGGGGTGGACAGATACGCAGTATTTT. Translating gives CSVKRGLAGWTDTQYF.

The chain employs TRBV27 and TRBJ2-3; TRBD1 matches 10 bases. This CDR3 region has 14 residues. CDR1 is MNHEY, CDR2 SMNVEV, per germline (reference sequence). Unmatched junction bases numbered 2, after V lost 5 bases and J lost 3 bases. CDR3 protein: CASSPGQGTDTQYF. CDR3 coding DNA: TGTGCCAGCAGTCCGGGACAGGGGACAGATACGCAGTATTTT.

Details on this clone: The sample has other DNA sequences that encode this CDR3 too. The chain has TRBV5-1 and TRBJ2-1; 12 bases align to TRBD2. CDR3 length: 16 residues. Germline V gives CDR1 SGHRS, CDR2 YFSETQ. J gave up 10 bases and V 4 bases, and 12 bases lay outside the gene matches. DNA of the CDR3: TGCGCCAGCAGCGGCGGGACTAGCGGGCCCGCCAGAGAGCAGTTCTTC. This sequence encodes CASSGGTSGPAREQFF.

The rearrangement uses TRBV5-1 and TRBJ2-1; 12 bases line up with TRBD2. V lost 1 base to trimming and J lost 6 bases; unmatched junction nucleotides: 2. Looked up from germline, CDR1 is SGHRS and CDR2 is YFSETQ. The CDR3 length is 15 residues. The CDR3 nucleotides are TGCGCCAGCAGCTTGCTAGCGGGAGGGCCCAATGAGCAGTTCTTC. Amino acid sequence: CASSLLAGGPNEQFF.

The V call is TRBV30, the J call TRBJ1-2; possibly TRBD1 for D (5 bases). This CDR3 region has 11 residues. Germline loops: CDR1 GTSNPN, CDR2 SVGIG (reference sequence). V was pared by 5 bases and J by 8 bases, with 12 bases between. The CDR3: CAWQGVGGYTF. The CDR3 nucleotides are TGTGCCTGGCAGGGTGTAGGGGGCTACACCTTC.

The rearrangement joins TRBV27 to TRBJ1-6; TRBD1 is a possible D gene (5 bases). The CDR3 totals 17 residues. Looked up from germline, CDR1 is MNHEY and CDR2 is SMNVEV (reference sequence). Trimming removed 3 bases at V and 3 bases at J, with 15 bases between. DNA of the CDR3: TGTGCCAGCAGTTTTAAGTCCAGGGAGGGCTATAATTCACCCCTCCACTTT. Its translation: CASSFKSREGYNSPLHF.

This clone was found a few times. The V call is TRBV11-3, the J call TRBJ1-4; a weak D match, TRBD1 (5 bases). V was trimmed by 9 bases and J by 4 bases, leaving 12 bases between them. Germline V CDR1 and CDR2: SGHNT, YENEEA. This CDR3 has 13 residues. The CDR3 DNA reads as TGTGCCAGTAAGCAGGGCCATAATGAAAAACTGTTTTTT. Translated, it gives CASKQGHNEKLFF.

V is TRBV19 and J is TRBJ2-2, with D possibly TRBD2 on 5 matching bases. Trimming shortened V by 1 base and J by 6 bases, and 12 bases separated the two germline ends. The CDR3 extends over 15 amino acids. CDR1 is LNHDA and CDR2 is SQIVND in the germline V gene (reference sequence). CDR3 sequence: CASSIAEGGPGELFF. The CDR3 DNA follows: TGTGCCAGTAGTATAGCCGAGGGCGGTCCCGGGGAGCTGTTTTTT.

This rearrangement joins TRBV28 to TRBJ1-5; D is ambiguous. The CDR3 is 14 amino acids. Trimming pared 8 bases from V and 1 base from J, leaving 12 bases between. The germline CDR1 and CDR2 sequences are MDHEN and SYDVKM. CDR3 nucleotide sequence: TGTGCCAGCGGGAGGGTTTTGAGCAATCAGCCCCAGCATTTT. It translates to CASGRVLSNQPQHF.

The V and J genes are TRBV7-2 and TRBJ1-2; D possibly corresponds to TRBD1 (5 bases). Germline-derived CDR1 and CDR2 are SGHTA and FQGNSA. V lost 5 bases and J lost 1, with 14 bases in between. CDR3 length: 15 amino acids. The CDR3 sequence: CASSQTGLFNYGYTF. CDR3 coding DNA: TGTGCCAGCAGCCAAACGGGACTCTTTAACTATGGCTACACCTTC.

V usage is TRBV5-4 and J usage is TRBJ1-1; D is perhaps TRBD1 (5 bases). CDR3 length equals 14 residues. Deletions cut 4 bases from V and 0 bases from J, with 10 bases between. CDR1 SGHNT and CDR2 YYREEE come from the germline V gene (reference sequence). CDR3 residues: CASSEDMMNTEAFF. CDR3 bases: TGTGCCAGCAGCGAGGACATGATGAACACTGAAGCTTTCTTT.

This chain uses TRBV13 with TRBJ1-2; D call uncertain. The CDR3 spans 13 residues. The germline CDR1 and CDR2 sequences are PRHDT and FYEKMQ (reference sequence). Trimming stripped 6 bases from V and 5 bases from J, with 13 bases between. The CDR3: CASSSRGRYGYTF. CDR3 bases: TGTGCCAGCAGTTCTCGAGGGAGGTATGGCTACACCTTC.

The rearrangement joins TRBV9 to TRBJ2-7; the D gene is possibly TRBD2 (7 bases). CDR1 is SGDLS and CDR2 is YYNGEE in the germline V gene. The V end lost 4 bases, the J end lost 3 bases, and 17 bases lay between the germline ends. CDR3 length: 15 residues. CDR3 protein: CASSPRGGAIYEQYF. The CDR3 DNA reads TGTGCCAGCAGCCCCCGTGGGGGGGCCATCTACGAGCAGTACTTC.

DNA of the CDR3: TGTGCCAGCAGTGACGGACAGGGGGGAGAGACCCAGTACTTC. It is translated as CASSDGQGGETQYF. The V and J genes are TRBV25-1 and TRBJ2-5, with 10 positions matching TRBD1. V gave up 3 bases and J gave up 4 bases; unmatched junction bases: 2. CDR1 and CDR2 (germline): MGHDK, SYGVNS. This CDR3 is 14 amino acids long. The variable domain in full, completed from reference TRBV25-1 and TRBJ2-5, reads EADIYQTPRYLVIGTGKKITLECSQTMGHDKMYWYQQDPGMELHLIHYSYGVNSTEKGDLSSESTVSRIRTEHFPLTLESARPSHTSQYLCASSDGQGGETQYFGPGTRLLVL.

The genes are TRBV6-1 and TRBJ1-4, with D uncertain. The V end lost 7 bases, the J end lost 6 bases, and 12 bases lay between the germline ends. The length of the CDR3 is 13 residues. From germline, CDR1 is MNHNS and CDR2 SASEGT. CDR3 bases: TGTGCCAGCACCCCACAGACCGATGAAAAACTGTTTTTT. It is translated as CASTPQTDEKLFF.

The V and J genes are TRBV2 and TRBJ2-1, with TRBD1 matching over 7 bases. V shed 6 bases and J 5 bases; nucleotides not matched to a gene: 4. CDR3 length: 13 residues. Per germline, CDR1 SNHLY and CDR2 FYNNEI. The CDR3 bases are TGTGCCAGCAGCAACAGGGGTGACAATGAGCAGTTCTTC. Its protein is CASSNRGDNEQFF.

The chain recombines TRBV4-3 with TRBJ2-1; 9 bases align to TRBD2. The J segment lost 2 bases and the V segment lost 0 bases, leaving 5 bases of the junction unmatched. Germline lookup yields CDR1 LGHNA and CDR2 YSLEER. This CDR3 is built from 17 residues. CDR3 coding DNA: TGCGCCAGCAGCCAAGATCGGGCTAGCGGGACCTACAATGAGCAGTTCTTC. It yields the protein CASSQDRASGTYNEQFF.

V and J are TRBV5-4 and TRBJ2-7; the D gene is possibly TRBD1 (6 bases). The CDR3 loop spans 14 amino acids. V was pared by 1 base and J by 5 bases, with 13 bases between. Germline V gives CDR1 SGHNT, CDR2 YYREEE (reference sequence). As DNA, the CDR3 is TGTGCCAGCAGCTTGCTAGGGGGAGTGAACGAGCAGTACTTC. Translating it yields CASSLLGGVNEQYF.

The chain carries TRBV19 and TRBJ1-1; unclear D gene. V shed 3 bases and J shed 3 bases, with 5 bases lying between them. Germline loops: CDR1 LNHDA, CDR2 SQIVND (reference sequence). There are 12 residues in the CDR3. The CDR3 DNA reads TGTGCCAGTAGTATCCCTTACACTGAAGCTTTCTTT. Its protein is CASSIPYTEAFF.

V and J are TRBV9 and TRBJ2-3; weak D call: TRBD1 (5 bases). Germline loops: CDR1 SGDLS, CDR2 YYNGEE. This CDR3 comprises 15 residues. V lost 0 bases to trimming and J lost 1 base, with 9 bases between them. The CDR3 loop is CASSVGQGGTDTQYF. Written as DNA, the CDR3 is TGTGCCAGCAGCGTAGGGCAGGGTGGCACAGATACGCAGTATTTT.